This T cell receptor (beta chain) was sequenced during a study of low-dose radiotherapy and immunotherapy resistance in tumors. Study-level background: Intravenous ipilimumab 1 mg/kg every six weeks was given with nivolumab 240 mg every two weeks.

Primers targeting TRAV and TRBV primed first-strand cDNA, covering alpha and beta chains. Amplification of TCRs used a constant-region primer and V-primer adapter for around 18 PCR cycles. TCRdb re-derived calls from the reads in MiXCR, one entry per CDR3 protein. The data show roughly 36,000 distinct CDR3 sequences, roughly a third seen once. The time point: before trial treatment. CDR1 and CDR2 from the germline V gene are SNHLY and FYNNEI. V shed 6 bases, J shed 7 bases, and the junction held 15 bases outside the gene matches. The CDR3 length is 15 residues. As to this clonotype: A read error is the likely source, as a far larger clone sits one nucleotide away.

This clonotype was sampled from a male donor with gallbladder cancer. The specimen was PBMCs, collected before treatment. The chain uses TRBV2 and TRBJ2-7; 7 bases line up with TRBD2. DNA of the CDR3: TGTGCCAGCAGGGACCTAGTGGGAGGGCCTTATGAGCAGTACTTC. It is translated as CASRDLVGGPYEQYF.